This T cell receptor (beta chain) derives from a study of OX40 agonist ivuxolimab in advanced cancers. V was pared by 2 bases and J by 5 bases, with 15 bases between. The CDR3 spans 16 residues. The germline V gene encodes CDR1 LNHDA and CDR2 SQIVND (reference sequence). TCRdb keeps only in-frame clones here, not all; method: immunoSEQ multiplex PCR. This table holds tens of thousands of clones, 85% to 90% found once. V and J are TRBV19 and TRBJ2-2, with D maybe TRBD2 (5 bases). The receptor comes from an adult with an advanced solid tumor such as melanoma, head and neck, liver or kidney cancer. The sequenced sample was CD4+ or CD8+ T cells sorted from blood, obtained in a trial of the OX40 agonist ivuxolimab. The CDR3 is CASSIQDLAGTGELFF. CDR3 bases: TGTGCCAGTAGTATACAGGACTTGGCCGGGACCGGGGAGCTGTTTTTT.